This TCR beta chain was recorded in a study of cytomegalovirus exposure and HLA in healthy donors. Donors were drawn from the roughly 110-subject validation cohort, separate from the approximately 640-subject first cohort. The CDR3 consists of 13 residues. The V gene end was trimmed by 6 bases and the J gene end by 5 bases; junction bases not matched to a gene: 3. Per the germline V gene, CDR1 is SQVTM and CDR2 is ANQGSEA. Clones were sequenced by immunoSEQ multiplex PCR, and TCRdb holds only the in-frame ones, with some missing. Of fewer than 85,000 clones listed, 94% are singletons. The TCR was taken from a young woman in good health and CMV-seronegative. The chain joins TRBV29-1 to TRBJ1-5; 11 bases align to TRBD1. The sample consisted of PBMCs. The CDR3 here is CSVGQGADQPQHF. DNA of the CDR3: TGCAGCGTAGGACAGGGGGCTGATCAGCCCCAGCATTTT. Complete variable domain (other parts from reference TRBV29-1 and TRBJ1-5): SAVISQKPSRDICQRGTSLTIQCQVDSQVTMMFWYRQQPGQSLTLIATANQGSEATYESGFVIDKFPISRPNLTFSTLTVSNMSPEDSSIYLCSVGQGADQPQHFGDGTRLSIL.